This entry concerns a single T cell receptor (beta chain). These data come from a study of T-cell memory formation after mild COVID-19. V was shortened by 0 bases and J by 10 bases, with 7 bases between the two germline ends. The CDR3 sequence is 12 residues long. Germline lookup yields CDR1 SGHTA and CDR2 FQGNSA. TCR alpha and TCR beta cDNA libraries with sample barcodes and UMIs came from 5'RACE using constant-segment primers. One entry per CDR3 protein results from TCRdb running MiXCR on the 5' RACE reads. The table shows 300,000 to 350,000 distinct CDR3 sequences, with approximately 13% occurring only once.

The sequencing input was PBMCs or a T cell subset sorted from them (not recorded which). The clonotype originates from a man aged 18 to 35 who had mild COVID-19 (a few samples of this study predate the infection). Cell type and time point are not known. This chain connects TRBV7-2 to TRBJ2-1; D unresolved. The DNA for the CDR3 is TGTGCCAGCAGCTTAGCAGAATGGGAGCAGTTCTTC. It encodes CASSLAEWEQFF. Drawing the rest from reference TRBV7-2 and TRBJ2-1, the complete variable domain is GAGVSQSPSNKVTEKGKDVELRCDPISGHTALYWYRQSLGQGLEFLIYFQGNSAPDKSGLPSDRFSAERTGGSVSTLTIQRTQQEDSAVYLCASSLAEWEQFFGPGTRLTVL.